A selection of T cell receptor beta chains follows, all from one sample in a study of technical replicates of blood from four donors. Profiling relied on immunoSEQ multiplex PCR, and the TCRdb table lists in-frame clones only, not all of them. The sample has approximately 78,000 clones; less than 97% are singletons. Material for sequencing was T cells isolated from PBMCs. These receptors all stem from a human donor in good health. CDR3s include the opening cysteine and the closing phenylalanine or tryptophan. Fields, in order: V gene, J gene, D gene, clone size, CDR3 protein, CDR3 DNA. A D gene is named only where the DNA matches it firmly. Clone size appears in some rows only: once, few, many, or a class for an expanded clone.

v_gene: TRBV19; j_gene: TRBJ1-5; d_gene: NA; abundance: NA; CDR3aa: CASSIGRGSGRTQHF; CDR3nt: TGTGCCAGTAGTATTGGGAGGGGGTCAGGTCGGACCCAGCATTTT
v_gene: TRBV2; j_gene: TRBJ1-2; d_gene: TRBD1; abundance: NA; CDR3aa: CASSERTGPHGYTF; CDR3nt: TGTGCCAGCAGTGAAAGGACAGGGCCCCATGGCTACACCTTC
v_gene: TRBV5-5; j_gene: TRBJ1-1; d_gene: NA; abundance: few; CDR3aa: CASSFRDMANTEAFF; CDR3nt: TGTGCCAGCAGCTTCAGGGATATGGCGAACACTGAAGCTTTCTTT
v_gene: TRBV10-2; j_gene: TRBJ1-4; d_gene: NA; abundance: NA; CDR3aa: CASSEEGATNEKLFF; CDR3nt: TGCGCCAGCAGTGAAGAAGGAGCAACTAATGAAAAACTGTTTTTT
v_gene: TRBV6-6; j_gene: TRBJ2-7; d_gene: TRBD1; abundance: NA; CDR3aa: CASSLTGPYYEQYF; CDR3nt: TGTGCCAGCAGCCTGACAGGGCCCTACTACGAGCAGTACTTC
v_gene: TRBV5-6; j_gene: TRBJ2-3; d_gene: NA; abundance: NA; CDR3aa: CASATVAGKTDTQYF; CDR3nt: TGTGCCAGCGCTACCGTCGCAGGGAAAACAGATACGCAGTATTTT
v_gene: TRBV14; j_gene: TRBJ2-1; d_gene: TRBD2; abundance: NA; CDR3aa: CASSQVAGGYNEQFF; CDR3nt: TGTGCCAGCAGCCAAGTAGCGGGAGGGTACAATGAGCAGTTCTTC
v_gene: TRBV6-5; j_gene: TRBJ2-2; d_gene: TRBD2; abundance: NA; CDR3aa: CASRPSGRLTGELFF; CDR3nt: TGTGCCAGCAGACCTAGCGGGAGGCTCACCGGGGAGCTGTTTTTT
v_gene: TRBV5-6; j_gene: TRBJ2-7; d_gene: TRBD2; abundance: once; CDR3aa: CASRLLAGANEQYF; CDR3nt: TGTGCCAGCAGACTACTAGCGGGGGCCAACGAGCAGTACTTC
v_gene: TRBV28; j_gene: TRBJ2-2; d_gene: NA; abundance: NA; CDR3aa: CASSLSSLTGELFF; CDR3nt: TGTGCCAGCAGTTTGTCTAGCTTGACCGGGGAGCTGTTTTTT
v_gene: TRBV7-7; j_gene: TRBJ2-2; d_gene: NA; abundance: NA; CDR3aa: CASSPVGTPNTGELFF; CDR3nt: TGTGCCAGCAGCCCTGTGGGGACACCGAACACCGGGGAGCTGTTTTTT
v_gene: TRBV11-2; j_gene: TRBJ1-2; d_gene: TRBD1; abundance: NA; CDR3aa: CASSPVSTGVGDGYTF; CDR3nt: TGTGCCAGCAGCCCAGTTTCCACAGGGGTGGGAGATGGCTACACCTTC
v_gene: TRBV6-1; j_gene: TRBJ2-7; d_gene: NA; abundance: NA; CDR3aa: CASSGRRPYEQYF; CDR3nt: TGTGCCAGCAGTGGACGGAGGCCCTACGAGCAGTACTTC
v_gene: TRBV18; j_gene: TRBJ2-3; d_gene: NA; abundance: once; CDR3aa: CASSPPSPGVPDTQYF; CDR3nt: TGTGCCAGCTCACCACCGTCCCCAGGGGTTCCAGATACGCAGTATTTT
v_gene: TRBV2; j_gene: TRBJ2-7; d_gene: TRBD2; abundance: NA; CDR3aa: CASSEAGLGSGDEQYF; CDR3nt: TGTGCCAGCAGTGAAGCGGGACTAGGGTCGGGGGACGAGCAGTACTTC
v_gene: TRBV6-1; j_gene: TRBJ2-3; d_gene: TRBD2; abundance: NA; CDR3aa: CASSEPGGFVGDTQYF; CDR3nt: TGTGCCAGCAGTGAACCGGGAGGCTTTGTCGGAGATACGCAGTATTTT
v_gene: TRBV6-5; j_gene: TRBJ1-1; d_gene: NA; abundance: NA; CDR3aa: CASSYSGSGNTEAFF; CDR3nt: TGTGCCAGCAGTTACTCGGGGAGCGGGAACACTGAAGCTTTCTTT
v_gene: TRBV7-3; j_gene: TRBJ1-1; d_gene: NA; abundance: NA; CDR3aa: CASSLYGTRNTEAFF; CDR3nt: TGTGCCAGCAGCTTGTACGGGACAAGGAACACTGAAGCTTTCTTT
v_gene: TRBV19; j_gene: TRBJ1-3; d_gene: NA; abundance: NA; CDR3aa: CASSAEDRTGNTIYF; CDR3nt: TGTGCCAGTAGTGCCGAAGACAGGACGGGAAACACCATATATTTT
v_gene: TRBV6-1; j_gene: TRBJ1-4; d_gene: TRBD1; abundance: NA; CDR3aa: CASSTGATNEKLFF; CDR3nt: TGTGCCAGCAGTACAGGGGCCACTAATGAAAAACTGTTTTTT
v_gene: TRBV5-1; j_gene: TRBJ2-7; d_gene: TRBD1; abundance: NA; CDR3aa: CASSQGQGTYEQYF; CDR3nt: TGCGCCAGCAGCCAAGGACAGGGGACCTACGAGCAGTACTTC
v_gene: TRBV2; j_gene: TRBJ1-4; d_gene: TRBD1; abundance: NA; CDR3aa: CASSDFGGQGVGEKLFF; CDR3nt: TGTGCCAGCAGTGATTTCGGGGGACAGGGGGTTGGGGAAAAACTGTTTTTT
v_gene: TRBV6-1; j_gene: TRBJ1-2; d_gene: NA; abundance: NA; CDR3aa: CASAREGHYGYTF; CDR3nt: TGTGCCAGCGCAAGAGAGGGTCACTATGGCTACACCTTC
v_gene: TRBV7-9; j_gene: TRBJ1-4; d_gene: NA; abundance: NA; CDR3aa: CASSLRRGGSSGEKLFF; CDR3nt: TGTGCCAGCAGCTTAAGGAGGGGGGGCTCGTCGGGGGAAAAACTGTTTTTT
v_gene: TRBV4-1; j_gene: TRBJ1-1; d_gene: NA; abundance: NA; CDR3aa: CASSQTLPLNTEAFF; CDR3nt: TGCGCCAGCAGCCAGACACTCCCCCTGAACACTGAAGCTTTCTTT
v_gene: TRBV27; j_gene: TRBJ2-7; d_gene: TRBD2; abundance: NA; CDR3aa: CASSFGPPGLAGEYF; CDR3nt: TGTGCCAGCAGTTTCGGCCCGCCGGGACTAGCGGGAGAGTACTTC
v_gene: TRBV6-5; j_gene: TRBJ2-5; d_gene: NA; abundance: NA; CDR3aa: CASSWADQETQYF; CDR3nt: TGTGCCAGCAGCTGGGCAGACCAAGAGACCCAGTACTTC
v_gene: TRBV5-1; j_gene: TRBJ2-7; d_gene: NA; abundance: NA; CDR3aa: CASSLAASSYEQYF; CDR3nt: TGCGCCAGCAGCCTCGCAGCTAGCTCCTACGAGCAGTACTTC
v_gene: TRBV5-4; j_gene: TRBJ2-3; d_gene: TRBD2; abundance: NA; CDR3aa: CASTNRLAGGSTDTQYF; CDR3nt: TGTGCCAGCACCAATCGACTAGCGGGAGGGAGCACAGATACGCAGTATTTT
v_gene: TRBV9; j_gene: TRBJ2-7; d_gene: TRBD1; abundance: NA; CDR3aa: CASSVAPGDRVYEQYF; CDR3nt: TGTGCCAGCAGCGTAGCTCCTGGGGACAGGGTCTACGAGCAGTACTTC
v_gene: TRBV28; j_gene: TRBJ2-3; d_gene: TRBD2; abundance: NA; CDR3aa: CASRGLESTDTQYF; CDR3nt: TGTGCCAGCAGGGGACTAGAGTCCACAGATACGCAGTATTTT
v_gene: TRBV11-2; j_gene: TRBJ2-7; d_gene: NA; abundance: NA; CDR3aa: CASSLDERGIYEQYF; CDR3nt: TGTGCCAGCAGCTTAGATGAACGCGGAATCTACGAGCAGTACTTC
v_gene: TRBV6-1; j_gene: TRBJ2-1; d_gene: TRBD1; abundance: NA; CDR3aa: CASSVSGQGHNEQFF; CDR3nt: TGTGCCAGCAGTGTATCCGGACAGGGTCATAATGAGCAGTTCTTC
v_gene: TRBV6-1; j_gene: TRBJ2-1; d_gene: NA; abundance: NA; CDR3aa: CASSEKAEDVNEQFF; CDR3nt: TGTGCCAGCAGTGAAAAAGCGGAAGACGTCAATGAGCAGTTCTTC
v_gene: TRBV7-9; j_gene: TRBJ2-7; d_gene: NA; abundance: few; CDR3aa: CASSLLPSSYEQYF; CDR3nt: TGTGCCAGCAGCTTACTGCCCAGCTCCTACGAGCAGTACTTC
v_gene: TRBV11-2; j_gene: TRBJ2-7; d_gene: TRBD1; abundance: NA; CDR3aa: CASRYLTGDYEQYF; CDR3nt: TGTGCCAGCAGGTACCTCACAGGGGACTACGAGCAGTACTTC
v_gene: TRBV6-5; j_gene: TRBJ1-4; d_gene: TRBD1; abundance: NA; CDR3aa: CASTQGASGNEKLFF; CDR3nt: TGTGCCAGCACCCAGGGGGCGTCAGGGAATGAAAAACTGTTTTTT
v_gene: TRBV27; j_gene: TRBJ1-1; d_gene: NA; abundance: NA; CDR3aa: CASSLTGATEAFF; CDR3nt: TGTGCCAGCAGTTTAACGGGAGCCACTGAAGCTTTCTTT
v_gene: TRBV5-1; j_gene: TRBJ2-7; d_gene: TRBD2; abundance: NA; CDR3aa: CASSLGAGVGKVHEQYF; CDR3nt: TGCGCCAGCAGCTTGGGCGCGGGAGTCGGGAAAGTCCACGAGCAGTACTTC
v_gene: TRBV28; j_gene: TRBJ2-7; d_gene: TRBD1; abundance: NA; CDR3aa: CASSYGQGLAYEQYF; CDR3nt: TGTGCCAGCAGCTACGGACAGGGGTTGGCCTACGAGCAGTACTTC
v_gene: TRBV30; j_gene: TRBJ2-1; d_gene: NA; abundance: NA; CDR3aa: CACNRDTGYNEQFF; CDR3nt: TGTGCCTGCAACCGGGACACCGGCTACAATGAGCAGTTCTTC
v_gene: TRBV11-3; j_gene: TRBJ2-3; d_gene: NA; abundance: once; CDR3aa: CASSSRQVSTDTQYF; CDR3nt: TGTGCCAGCAGCTCCCGACAGGTTAGCACAGATACGCAGTATTTT
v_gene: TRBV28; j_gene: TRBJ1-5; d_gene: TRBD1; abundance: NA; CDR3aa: CASSLGLPDRVYKPQHF; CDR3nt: TGTGCCAGCAGTTTAGGCCTCCCTGACAGGGTGTATAAGCCCCAGCATTTT
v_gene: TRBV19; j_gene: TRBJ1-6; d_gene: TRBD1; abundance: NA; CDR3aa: CASSTDRVSPLHF; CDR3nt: TGTGCCAGTAGTACCGACAGGGTTTCACCCCTCCACTTT
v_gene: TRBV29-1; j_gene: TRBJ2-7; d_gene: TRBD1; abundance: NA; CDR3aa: CSVADRGDLYEQYF; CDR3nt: TGCAGCGTTGCCGACAGGGGGGATCTCTACGAGCAGTACTTC
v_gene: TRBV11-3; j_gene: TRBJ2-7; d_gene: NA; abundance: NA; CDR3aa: CASRPRGTYEQYF; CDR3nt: TGTGCCAGCAGACCTAGGGGAACCTACGAGCAGTACTTC
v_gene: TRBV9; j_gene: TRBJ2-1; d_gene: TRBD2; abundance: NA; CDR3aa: CASSVLAGRDEQFF; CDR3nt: TGTGCCAGCAGCGTATTAGCGGGGCGGGATGAGCAGTTCTTC
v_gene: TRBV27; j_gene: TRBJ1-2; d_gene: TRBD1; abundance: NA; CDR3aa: CASSQRTGDYTF; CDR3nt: TGTGCCAGCAGTCAGCGGACAGGGGACTACACCTTC
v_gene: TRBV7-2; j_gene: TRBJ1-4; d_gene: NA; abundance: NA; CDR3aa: CASSSIGGFNEKLFF; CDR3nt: TGTGCCAGCAGCTCAATTGGCGGGTTCAATGAAAAACTGTTTTTT
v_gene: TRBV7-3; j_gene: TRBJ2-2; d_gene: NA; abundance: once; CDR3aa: CASSLQGGELFF; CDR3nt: TGTGCCAGCAGCTTACAGGGAGGGGAGCTGTTTTTT
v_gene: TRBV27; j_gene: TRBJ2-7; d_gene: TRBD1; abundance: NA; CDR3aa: CASSSMTGLDEQYF; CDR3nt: TGTGCCAGCAGTTCAATGACAGGGCTCGACGAGCAGTACTTC
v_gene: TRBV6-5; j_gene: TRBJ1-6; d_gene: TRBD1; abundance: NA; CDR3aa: CASTRTGGYNSPLHF; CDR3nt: TGTGCCAGCACCAGGACAGGGGGCTATAATTCACCCCTCCACTTT